Included here is one TCR beta chain sequence, with context. Its matching antigen is unknown. This sample stems from a study of cytotoxic CD8 clonotypes in ibrutinib-treated CLL. Study background: Response samples were drawn at a median of roughly 13 months of treatment, range 6 to 36.

The protocol was immunoSEQ multiplex PCR, while the TCRdb copy is restricted to in-frame clones and leaves out a portion. The sample lists 45,000 to 65,000 clones; approximately 87% were seen once. The V end lost 1 base, the J end lost 7 bases, and 17 bases lay between the germline ends. Germline V gene data show CDR1 as SGHRS and CDR2 as YFSETQ. The CDR3 runs 15 residues. Findings and caveats of the study: Clonality went up at the time of ibrutinib response, stayed stable in sustained remission, and later dropped back toward its baseline level at progression. Baseline clonality, higher than in age-matched healthy donors, tracked circulating CD8+ T-cell counts. Once treatment began, public clonotypes, which were uncommon, contracted or stayed stable.

The chain is built from TRBV5-1 and TRBJ2-5; a weak D match, TRBD1 (5 bases). This TCR derives from a human donor with chronic lymphocytic leukemia. The specimen was PBMCs, collected after 24 months of ibrutinib treatment. The CDR3 reads CASSLSDRGASTQYF. The CDR3 nucleotides read TGCGCCAGCAGCTTGAGTGATAGGGGTGCCTCGACCCAGTACTTC.